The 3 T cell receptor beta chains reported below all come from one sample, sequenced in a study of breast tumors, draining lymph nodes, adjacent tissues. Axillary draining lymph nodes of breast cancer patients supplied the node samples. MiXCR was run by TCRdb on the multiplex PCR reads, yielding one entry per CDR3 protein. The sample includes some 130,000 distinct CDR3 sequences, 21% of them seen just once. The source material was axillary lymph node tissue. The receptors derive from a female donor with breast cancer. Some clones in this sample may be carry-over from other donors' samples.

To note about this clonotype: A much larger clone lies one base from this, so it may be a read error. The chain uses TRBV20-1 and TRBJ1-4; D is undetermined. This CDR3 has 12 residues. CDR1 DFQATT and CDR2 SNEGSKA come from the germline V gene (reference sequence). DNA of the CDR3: TGCAGTGCTAGGGGAGGGAATGAAGAACTGTTTTTT. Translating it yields CSARGGNEELFF.

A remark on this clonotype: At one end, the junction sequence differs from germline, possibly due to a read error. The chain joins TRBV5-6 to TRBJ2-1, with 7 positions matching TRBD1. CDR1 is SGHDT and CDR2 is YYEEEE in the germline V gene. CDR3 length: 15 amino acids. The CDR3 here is CAGSHLHGTDNEQFF. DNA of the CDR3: TGTGCCGGCAGCCACCTACATGGGACAGACAATGAGCAGTTCTTC.

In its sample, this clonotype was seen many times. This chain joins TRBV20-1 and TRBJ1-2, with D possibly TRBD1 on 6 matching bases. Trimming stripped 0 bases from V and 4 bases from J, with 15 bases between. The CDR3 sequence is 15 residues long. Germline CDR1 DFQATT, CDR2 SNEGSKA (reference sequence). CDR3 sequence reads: CSARDHQGTPYGYTF. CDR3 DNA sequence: TGCAGTGCTAGAGATCATCAAGGGACACCCTATGGCTACACCTTC.